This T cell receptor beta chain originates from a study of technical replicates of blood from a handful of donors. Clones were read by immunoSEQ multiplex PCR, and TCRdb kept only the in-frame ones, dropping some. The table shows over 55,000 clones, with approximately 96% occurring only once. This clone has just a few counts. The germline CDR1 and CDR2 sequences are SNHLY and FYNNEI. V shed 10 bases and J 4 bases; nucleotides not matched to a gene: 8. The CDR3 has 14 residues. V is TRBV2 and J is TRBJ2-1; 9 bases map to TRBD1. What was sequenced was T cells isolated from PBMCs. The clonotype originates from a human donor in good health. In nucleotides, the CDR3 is TGTGCCATCAAGTTGGGGACAGGGTACAATGAGCAGTTCTTC. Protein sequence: CAIKLGTGYNEQFF. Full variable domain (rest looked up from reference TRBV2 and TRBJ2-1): EPEVTQTPSHQVTQMGQEVILRCVPISNHLYFYWYRQILGQKVEFLVSFYNNEISEKSEIFDDQFSVERPDGSNFTLKIRSTKLEDSAMYFCAIKLGTGYNEQFFGPGTRLTVL.